A few counts support the clone carrying this T cell receptor beta chain. Its antigen is not identified. A read error may produce the germline difference seen at one junction end. The CDR3 is 13 residues long. Per the germline V gene, CDR1 is SGHTA and CDR2 is FQGNSA. Through a sample-barcoded 5' primer and a J-beta primer mix, a second PCR was run for about 7 to 12 cycles. TCRdb processed the 5' RACE reads anew with MiXCR; each CDR3 protein has one entry. The data contain about 800,000 distinct CDR3 sequences, 20% to 30% of them singletons. The data were obtained in a study of blood T cells in healthy people across ages. On the study more broadly: About one barcoded beta molecule per two T cells was the capture yield of template switching.

Study-wide points: Per million T cells, TCR beta diversity dropped about linearly as age rose.

The data also belong to a second study, concerning T cells of mothers and their children.

This TCR was recovered from a boy between 5 and 17 years old in good health. Sequenced: blood. The genes are TRBV7-2 and TRBJ2-7; D not resolved. CDR3 sequence reads: CASSLVAPGEQYF. The CDR3 region has the DNA TGTGCCAGCAGCTTAGTGGCCCCCGGCGAGCAATACTTC.